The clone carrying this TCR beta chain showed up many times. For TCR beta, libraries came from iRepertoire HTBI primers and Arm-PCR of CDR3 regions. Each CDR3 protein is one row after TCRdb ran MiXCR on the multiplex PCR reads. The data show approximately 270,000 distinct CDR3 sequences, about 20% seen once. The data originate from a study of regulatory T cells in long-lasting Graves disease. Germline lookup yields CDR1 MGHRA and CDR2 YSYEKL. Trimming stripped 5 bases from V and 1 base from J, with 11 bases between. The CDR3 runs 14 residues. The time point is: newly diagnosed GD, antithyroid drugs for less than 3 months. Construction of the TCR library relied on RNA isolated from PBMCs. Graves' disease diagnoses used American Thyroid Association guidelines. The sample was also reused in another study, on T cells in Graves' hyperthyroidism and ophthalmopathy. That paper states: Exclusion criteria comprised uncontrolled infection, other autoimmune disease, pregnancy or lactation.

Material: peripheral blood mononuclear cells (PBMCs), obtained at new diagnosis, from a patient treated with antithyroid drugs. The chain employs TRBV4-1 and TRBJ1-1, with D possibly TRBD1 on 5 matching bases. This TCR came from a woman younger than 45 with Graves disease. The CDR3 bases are TGCGCCAGCAGCAAGGTGGGGGAGAACACTGAAGCTTTCTTT. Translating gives CASSKVGENTEAFF.